This TCR beta chain originates from a study of T cells in Graves' hyperthyroidism and ophthalmopathy. Looking at the study overall: It was at initial diagnosis, before any treatment, that peripheral blood was collected. General study findings and limits: Ophthalmopathy, as predicted by the model, came a median around 6 months after the prediction. Blood also contained most expanded thyroid clonotypes above 0.001. Ophthalmopathy stood apart from stable hyperthyroidism in a 13 V-J model.

This CDR3 spans 14 amino acids. Germline V gene lookup returns CDR1 MNHEY and CDR2 SVGEGT. After removal of 7 bases from V and 0 bases from J, the junction contained 1 base not matched to a gene. This clonotype was seen repeatedly, ten times or more. The target antigen is unknown. Amplified TCR beta CDR3 regions derived from RNA transcripts. The HTBI set primed first-round TCR CDR3 RT-PCR. MiXCR, run by TCRdb on the multiplex PCR reads, gives a single entry per CDR3 protein. Of about 420,000 distinct CDR3 sequences in the sample, 15% to 19% are singletons; the top ten hold 13% to 15%. The rearrangement joins TRBV6-2 or TRBV6-3 to TRBJ2-1; TRBD1 matches 9 bases. The sequence was obtained from a woman between 18 and 30 years old with Graves' hyperthyroidism. Material for sequencing was blood. In DNA form, the CDR3 reads TGTGCCAGCACGACAGGGGGCTCCTACAATGAGCAGTTCTTC. Protein sequence: CASTTGGSYNEQFF.